Presented here are 8 T cell receptor beta chains from one specimen sequenced in a study of blood T cells in healthy people across ages. A second PCR, run for about 6 to 11 cycles, used a sample-barcoded 5' primer plus a J-beta primer mix. TCRdb itself ran the 5' RACE reads through MiXCR, one entry per CDR3 protein. Among roughly 930,000 distinct CDR3 sequences listed, under 50% were seen once. The sequencing sample was made of blood. The receptor set was obtained from a young man in good health.

This clonotype was detected ten times or more. The chain recombines TRBV9 with TRBJ2-7; D might be TRBD1 (5 bases). Germline loops: CDR1 SGDLS, CDR2 YYNGEE. Trimming stripped 4 bases from V and 3 bases from J, with 11 bases between. The CDR3 has 13 residues. CDR3: CASSPRTGYEQYF. The DNA for the CDR3 is TGTGCCAGCAGCCCCAGAACAGGCTACGAGCAGTACTTC.

This chain joins TRBV5-1 and TRBJ2-7; TRBD1 matches at 7 bases. Germline values: CDR1 SGHRS, CDR2 YFSETQ. This CDR3 comprises 13 residues. V shed 3 bases, J shed 7 bases, and the junction held 7 bases outside the gene matches. Here the CDR3 DNA reads TGCGCCAGCAGCTCTATGGGGACAGAGGAGCAGTACTTC. The encoded protein is CASSSMGTEEQYF. Looking up the rest from reference TRBV5-1 and TRBJ2-7 gives the full variable domain: KAGVTQTPRYLIKTRGQQVTLSCSPISGHRSVSWYQQTPGQGLQFLFEYFSETQRNKGNFPGRFSGRQFSNSRSEMNVSTLELGDSALYLCASSSMGTEEQYFGPGTRLTVT.

This clonotype was seen just once. This sequence joins TRBV3-1 and TRBJ2-5; TRBD1 or TRBD2 may be the D gene (5 bases each). Trimming left V 1 base short and J 0 bases short, with 12 bases between. The CDR3 covers 16 residues. Germline V gives CDR1 LGHDT, CDR2 YNNKEL (reference sequence). CDR3 coding DNA: TGTGCCAGCAGCCAAGTTGTGGGGGAGTACCAAGAGACCCAGTACTTC. It encodes CASSQVVGEYQETQYF.

This clonotype was observed a few times. This chain joins TRBV7-9 and TRBJ2-1; D unresolved. The V end lost 5 bases, the J end lost 12 bases, and 17 bases lay between the germline ends. The germline V gene encodes CDR1 SEHNR and CDR2 FQNEAQ (reference sequence). The CDR3 spans 13 residues. The DNA for the CDR3 is TGTGCCAGCAGCCCCCAGTTGGCCTATTCGCAGTTCTTC. Encoded protein: CASSPQLAYSQFF.

The chain is built from TRBV4-1 and TRBJ1-1; 8 nucleotides match TRBD1. This CDR3 region has 15 residues. The trim removed 4 bases at V and 1 base at J, leaving 5 bases unmatched. The germline gives CDR1 MGHRA, CDR2 YSYEKL. The CDR3 DNA reads TGCGCCAGCAGCCGCGGGACAGGAACGAACACTGAAGCTTTCTTT. This codes for CASSRGTGTNTEAFF.

This clonotype was detected only a few times. The chain carries TRBV20-1 and TRBJ1-5; 7 positions agree with TRBD1. This CDR3 comprises 16 residues. After removal of 4 bases from V and 3 bases from J, the junction contained 12 bases not matched to a gene. Germline CDR1 is DFQATT and CDR2 is SNEGSKA (reference sequence). CDR3 nucleotide sequence: TGCAGTGCTACTCGGTCCGGACAGGCCTCCAATCAGCCCCAGCATTTT. Protein: CSATRSGQASNQPQHF.

V gene TRBV29-1 combines with J gene TRBJ2-7; 11 nucleotides match TRBD2. The CDR3 spans 15 residues. The V gene end was trimmed by 4 bases and the J gene end by 2 bases; junction bases not matched to a gene: 7. In germline, CDR1 is SQVTM, CDR2 ANQGSEA. CDR3 protein: CSVVFSGGAPYEQYF. The CDR3 DNA reads TGCAGCGTTGTTTTTAGCGGGGGGGCTCCCTACGAGCAGTACTTC.

The chain employs TRBV27 and TRBJ2-7; 13 bases match TRBD2. The CDR3 consists of 16 residues. V was pared by 0 bases and J by 2 bases, with 1 base of the junction left unmatched. Germline lookup yields CDR1 MNHEY and CDR2 SMNVEV (reference sequence). The CDR3, as DNA: TGTGCCAGCAGTTTATCCGGGACTAGCGGGGCCTACGAGCAGTACTTC. Protein: CASSLSGTSGAYEQYF.